This T cell receptor beta chain is from a study of blood T cell repertoires in COVID-19. On the study more broadly: Acute and convalescent COVID-19 samples came from the United States, Italy and Spain. In each case, the material was cDNA or gDNA derived from T cells, B-cell-depleted T cells, or PBMCs.

Trimming cost V 8 bases and J 5 bases; bases outside gene matches: 8. This CDR3 contains 13 residues. Germline V gives CDR1 MDHEN, CDR2 SYDVKM. In the original analysis: Amplification of reference gene primers provided the estimated nucleated cell counts. Some clones are missing from TCRdb's copy, which holds only in-frame ones; the method was immunoSEQ multiplex PCR. V and J calls and clone size follow that table, whereas D and trimming were derived from the DNA. The sample lists approximately 100,000 clones; 65% to 80% were seen once. This chain connects TRBV28 to TRBJ2-7; 8 bases line up with TRBD1. What was sequenced was peripheral blood. This TCR came from a man aged 65 to 79 with active or convalescent COVID-19. CDR3 DNA: TGTGCCAGCGGACGGACAGGGTGGGACGAGCAGTACTTC. Protein sequence: CASGRTGWDEQYF. Full variable domain (outside the CDR3, taken from reference TRBV28 and TRBJ2-7): DVKVTQSSRYLVKRTGEKVFLECVQDMDHENMFWYRQDPGLGLRLIYFSYDVKMKEKGDIPEGYSVSREKKERFSLILESASTNQTSMYLCASGRTGWDEQYFGPGTRLTVT.